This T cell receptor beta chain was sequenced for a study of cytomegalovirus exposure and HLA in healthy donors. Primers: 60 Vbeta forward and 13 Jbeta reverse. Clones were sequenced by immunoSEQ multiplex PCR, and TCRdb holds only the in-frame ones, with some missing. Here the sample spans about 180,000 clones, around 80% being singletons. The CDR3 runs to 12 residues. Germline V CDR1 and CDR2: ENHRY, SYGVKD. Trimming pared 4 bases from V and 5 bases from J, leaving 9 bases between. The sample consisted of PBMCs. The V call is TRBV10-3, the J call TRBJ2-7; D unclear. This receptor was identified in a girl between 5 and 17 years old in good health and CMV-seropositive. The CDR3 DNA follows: TGTGCCATCAGTGTCGGGTCGGACGAGCAGTACTTC. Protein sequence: CAISVGSDEQYF.